This is a list of T cell receptor beta chains from one sample in a study of cytomegalovirus exposure and HLA in healthy donors. Libraries were prepared by immunoSEQ multiplex PCR; TCRdb keeps only in-frame clonotypes and omits some of them. The data hold around 250,000 clones, with almost 90% observed a single time. The sample consisted of PBMCs. Receptor source: a woman between 18 and 30 years old in good health and CMV-seronegative. Both conserved end residues are part of each CDR3. A D gene is named only where the DNA matches it firmly. Not all rows give a size; the values are once, few, many and, for expanded clones, a class.

.	TRBV28	TRBJ1-5	.	TGTGCCAGCAGTTCCGGGGTTGGGGTTAAGCCCCAGCATTTT	CASSSGVGVKPQHF
.	TRBV4-1	TRBJ2-4	.	TGCGCCAGCAGCCGATTAGCGGAGCCTTTAGCCAAAAACATTCAGTACTTC	CASSRLAEPLAKNIQYF
TRBD2	TRBV7-9	TRBJ2-3	.	TGTGCCAGCAGCTGGGGACTATTTGACACAGATACGCAGTATTTT	CASSWGLFDTDTQYF
.	TRBV4-3	TRBJ2-2	.	TGCGCCAGCAGCCAAGAGAGGTACACCGGGGAGCTGTTTTTT	CASSQERYTGELFF
.	TRBV5-1	TRBJ2-5	.	TGCGCCACACAGCCCAGACCCCAAGAGACCCAGTACTTC	CATQPRPQETQYF
TRBD2	TRBV6-1	TRBJ2-2	.	TGTGCCAGCAGTGAAAATGTTCTAGCGGGGACGCGAGAGCTGTTTTTT	CASSENVLAGTRELFF
.	TRBV7-2	TRBJ2-3	.	TGTGCCAGCAGCTTAGTTTTTCCTAGCACAGATACGCAGTATTTT	CASSLVFPSTDTQYF
TRBD1	TRBV7-8	TRBJ1-2	.	TGTGCCAGCAGCTCCACGACAGGGTTCTCTGGCTACACCTTC	CASSSTTGFSGYTF
TRBD2	TRBV28	TRBJ2-3	.	TGTGCCAGCAGTGTTCAGCGGACTAGCGGGGGGGGCACAGATACGCAGTATTTT	CASSVQRTSGGGTDTQYF
.	TRBV2	TRBJ2-7	.	TGTGCCAGCAGTGAAAGGGAGGATCCGGCTAGCCGGTACGAGCAGTACTTC	CASSEREDPASRYEQYF
.	TRBV4-3	TRBJ2-7	once	TGCGCCAGCAGCCAAGATCGGCACGGGGGTTCCTACGAGCAGTACTTC	CASSQDRHGGSYEQYF
TRBD1	TRBV2	TRBJ1-1	.	TGTGCCAGCAGTCAGACAGGGGGCTCGGAAGCTTTCTTT	CASSQTGGSEAFF
.	TRBV6-5	TRBJ1-5	few	TGTGCCAGCAGCCGGGGACACACGGACCCCCAGCATTTT	CASSRGHTDPQHF
TRBD2	TRBV5-4	TRBJ2-3	.	TGTGCCAGCAGCTTGGGCACTAGCGGGGGGAGAAGCACAGATACGCAGTATTTT	CASSLGTSGGRSTDTQYF
TRBD1	TRBV19	TRBJ2-7	.	TGTGCCAGTAGTAGGACAGGGCCACCCTACGAGCAGTACTTC	CASSRTGPPYEQYF
TRBD1	TRBV25-1	TRBJ2-5	.	TGTGCCAGCAGTGGAGGGACAGGAAGAAGGGGGGAGACCCAGTACTTC	CASSGGTGRRGETQYF
TRBD2	TRBV19	TRBJ2-1	.	TGTGCCAGTAGTATCGCCTTGCGGGGGATAAACAATGAGCAGTTCTTC	CASSIALRGINNEQFF
.	TRBV7-8	TRBJ2-4	.	TGTGCCAGCAGCTTACGAATTAGTGCGGGGGGACAGTCGGCAAACATTCAGTACTTC	CASSLRISAGGQSANIQYF
.	TRBV7-6	TRBJ1-3	.	TGTGCCAGCAGCCTAGACAGTACCTCTGGAAACACCATATATTTT	CASSLDSTSGNTIYF
TRBD1	TRBV7-9	TRBJ1-2	.	TGTGCCAGCAGCTTAGAGACAGGGTATGGCTACACCTTC	CASSLETGYGYTF
.	TRBV28	TRBJ1-3	.	TGTGCCAGCAGCCAGGGTATCCCCTCTCTCTCTGGAAACACCATATATTTT	CASSQGIPSLSGNTIYF
.	TRBV15	TRBJ1-4	.	TGTGCCACCAGCACCCACAGGGTCGATGGCCCAACTAATGAAAAACTGTTTTTT	CATSTHRVDGPTNEKLFF
.	TRBV29-1	TRBJ1-1	.	TGCAGCGTGACAGAGAACACTGAAGCTTTCTTT	CSVTENTEAFF
.	TRBV10-2	TRBJ1-2	.	TGCGCCAGCAGGGCCACGGAGGGGTGGGCCTATGGCTACACCTTC	CASRATEGWAYGYTF
.	TRBV6-6	TRBJ1-5	.	TGTGCCAGCAGTTACTCCGGGGGGCCTCAGCCCCAGCATTTT	CASSYSGGPQPQHF
.	TRBV11-2	TRBJ1-2	.	TGTGCCAGCAGCTCCGTCCGAGGGAACAACTCTTATGGCTACACCTTC	CASSSVRGNNSYGYTF
.	TRBV10-1	TRBJ2-5	.	TGCGCCAGCAGTGCCAGGCATCCTCAAGAGACCCAGTACTTC	CASSARHPQETQYF
.	TRBV27	TRBJ1-2	.	TGTGCCAGCAGTTTAAGGGGGGGCTATGGCTACACCTTC	CASSLRGGYGYTF
.	TRBV11-2	TRBJ2-1	.	TGTGCCAGCAGCCCTTCCAGCGGGTCTTACAATGAGCAGTTCTTC	CASSPSSGSYNEQFF
.	TRBV28	TRBJ1-2	.	TGTGCCGTACAGGTCGGGCGTAACTATGGCTACACCTTC	CAVQVGRNYGYTF
TRBD2	TRBV6-5	TRBJ2-7	few	TGTGCCAGCAGTTACGAATCGGGGGGGCCGGGAGAGCAGTACTTC	CASSYESGGPGEQYF
.	TRBV28	TRBJ1-5	once	TGTGCCAGCAGTCGTATCGGGGGCAATCAGCCCCAGCATTTT	CASSRIGGNQPQHF
TRBD1	TRBV6-1	TRBJ1-2	.	TGTGCCAGCAGTTCAGACAGGGGGCCTGGCTACACCTTC	CASSSDRGPGYTF
.	TRBV18	TRBJ1-6	.	TGTGCCAGCTCACCCGGTTCCAATGCCAATAATTCACCCCTCCACTTT	CASSPGSNANNSPLHF
TRBD1	TRBV4-3	TRBJ2-5	.	TGCGCCAGCAGCCAAGATCGACCCGGGACAGCCCAAGAGACCCAGTACTTC	CASSQDRPGTAQETQYF
.	TRBV7-2	TRBJ1-1	.	TGTGCCAGCAGCTTAGCGTTCGCGACAGTCATGAACACTGAAGCTTTCTTT	CASSLAFATVMNTEAFF
.	TRBV4-3	TRBJ1-1	once	TGCGCCAGCAGCCCGTTAGGAACAGCCAAGAACACTGAAGCTTTCTTT	CASSPLGTAKNTEAFF
.	TRBV7-6	TRBJ2-2	.	TGTGCCAGCAGCTTATCAGGGAACACCGGGGAGCTGTTTTTT	CASSLSGNTGELFF
TRBD2	TRBV2	TRBJ2-1	once	TGTGCCAGCGCTCGGACTAGCGGGGCGAATGAGCAGTTCTTC	CASARTSGANEQFF
.	TRBV28	TRBJ1-2	.	TGTGCCAGCACCGTGTTGGGGGGTTTCGGCTATGGCTACACCTTC	CASTVLGGFGYGYTF
.	TRBV27	TRBJ1-1	few	TGTGCCAGCAGTTTATTCAGGAACACTGAAGCTTTCTTT	CASSLFRNTEAFF
.	TRBV6-5	TRBJ2-7	.	TGTGCCAGCAGACCAGACCGGGGGTCCTTCTACGAGCAGTACTTC	CASRPDRGSFYEQYF
.	TRBV19	TRBJ2-7	.	TGTGCCAGTAGTATAGTTCCAGGGAACTACGAGCAGTACTTC	CASSIVPGNYEQYF
TRBD1	TRBV7-9	TRBJ2-4	.	TGTGCCAGCAGCAATGGCTACAGGGGGCACAAAAACATTCAGTACTTC	CASSNGYRGHKNIQYF